One sample yielded the 2 T cell receptor beta chains listed below, sequenced in a study of blood T cell repertoires in COVID-19. The protocol was immunoSEQ multiplex PCR, while the TCRdb copy is restricted to in-frame clones and leaves out a portion. This table holds some 120,000 clones, 70% to 85% found once. Sequenced input: peripheral blood. These receptors originate from a man between 65 and 79 years old with active or convalescent COVID-19.

The chain is built from TRBV6-5 and TRBJ1-4; D is perhaps TRBD1 (5 bases). The V gene's germline CDR1 is MNHEY and CDR2 SVGAGI. CDR3 size: 16 residues. With 0 bases removed from V and 5 bases from J, the gap between germline ends came to 13 bases. CDR3: CASSYSIAGGNEKLFF. Here the CDR3 DNA reads TGTGCCAGCAGTTACTCGATAGCTGGGGGGAATGAAAAACTGTTTTTT.

V is TRBV5-4 and J is TRBJ2-2, with 8 bases identical to TRBD2. The length of the CDR3 is 17 residues. The V gene's germline CDR1 is SGHNT and CDR2 YYREEE (reference sequence). The V gene end was trimmed by 3 bases and the J gene end by 0 bases; junction bases not matched to a gene: 7. DNA of the CDR3: TGTGCCAGCAGCTCAGTAGCGGGGAGCACGAACACCGGGGAGCTGTTTTTT. This sequence encodes CASSSVAGSTNTGELFF. Drawing the rest from reference TRBV5-4 and TRBJ2-2, the complete variable domain is ETGVTQSPTHLIKTRGQQVTLRCSSQSGHNTVSWYQQALGQGPQFIFQYYREEENGRGNFPPRFSGLQFPNYSSELNVNALELDDSALYLCASSSVAGSTNTGELFFGEGSRLTVL.